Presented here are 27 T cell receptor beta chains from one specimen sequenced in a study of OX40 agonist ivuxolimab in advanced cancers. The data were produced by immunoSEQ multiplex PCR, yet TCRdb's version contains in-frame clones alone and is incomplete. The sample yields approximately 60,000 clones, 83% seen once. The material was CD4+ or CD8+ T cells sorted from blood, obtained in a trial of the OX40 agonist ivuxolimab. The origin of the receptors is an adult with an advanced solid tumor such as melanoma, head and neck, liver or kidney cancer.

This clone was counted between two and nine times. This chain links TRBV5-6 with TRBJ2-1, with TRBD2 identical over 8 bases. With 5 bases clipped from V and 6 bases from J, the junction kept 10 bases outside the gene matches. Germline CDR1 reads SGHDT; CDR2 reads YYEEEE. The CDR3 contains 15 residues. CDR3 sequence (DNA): TGTGCCAGCAGTTATGGCCAGCGGGGGATCAATGAGCAGTTCTTC. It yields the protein CASSYGQRGINEQFF.

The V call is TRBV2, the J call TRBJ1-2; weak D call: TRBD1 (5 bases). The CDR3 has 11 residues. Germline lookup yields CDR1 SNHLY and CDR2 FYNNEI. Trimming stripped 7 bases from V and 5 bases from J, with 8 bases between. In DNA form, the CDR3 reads TGTGCCAGCAATTGGGGGTATGGCTACACCTTC. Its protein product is CASNWGYGYTF.

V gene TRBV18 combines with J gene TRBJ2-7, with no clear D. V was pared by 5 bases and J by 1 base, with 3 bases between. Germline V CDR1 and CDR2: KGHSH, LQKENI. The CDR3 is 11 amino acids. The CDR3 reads CASSASYEQYF. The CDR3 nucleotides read TGTGCCAGCTCAGCGTCCTACGAGCAGTACTTC.

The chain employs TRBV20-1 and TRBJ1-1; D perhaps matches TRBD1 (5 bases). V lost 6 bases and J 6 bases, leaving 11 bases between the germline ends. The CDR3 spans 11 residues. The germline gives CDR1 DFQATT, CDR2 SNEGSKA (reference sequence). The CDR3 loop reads CSAKGRAEAFF. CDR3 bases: TGCAGTGCGAAGGGGCGAGCTGAAGCTTTCTTT.

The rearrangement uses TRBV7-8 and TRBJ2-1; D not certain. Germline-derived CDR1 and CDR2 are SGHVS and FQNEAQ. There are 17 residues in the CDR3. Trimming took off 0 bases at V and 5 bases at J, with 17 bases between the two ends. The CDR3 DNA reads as TGTGCCAGCAGCTTAGCGGGAAACGGAGCCCCTCACAATGAGCAGTTCTTC. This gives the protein CASSLAGNGAPHNEQFF.

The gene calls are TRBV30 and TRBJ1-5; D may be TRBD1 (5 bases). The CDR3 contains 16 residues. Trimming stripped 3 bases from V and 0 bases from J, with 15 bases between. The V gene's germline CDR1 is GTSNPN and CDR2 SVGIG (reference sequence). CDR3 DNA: TGTGCCTGGAGGGGGGGATCCGGCTTTAGCAATCAGCCCCAGCATTTT. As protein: CAWRGGSGFSNQPQHF.

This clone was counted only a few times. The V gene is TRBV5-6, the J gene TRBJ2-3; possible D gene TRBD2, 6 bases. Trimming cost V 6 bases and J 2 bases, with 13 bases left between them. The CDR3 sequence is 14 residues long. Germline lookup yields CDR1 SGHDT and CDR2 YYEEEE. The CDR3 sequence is CASNGREYTDTQYF. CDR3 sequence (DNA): TGTGCCAGCAATGGGCGGGAATACACAGATACGCAGTATTTT.

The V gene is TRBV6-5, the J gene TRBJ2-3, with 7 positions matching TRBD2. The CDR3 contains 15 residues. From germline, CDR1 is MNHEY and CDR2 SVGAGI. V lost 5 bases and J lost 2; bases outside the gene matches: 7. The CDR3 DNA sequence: TGTGCCAGCAGTCCCCGCGGGGGAATCACAGATACGCAGTATTTT. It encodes CASSPRGGITDTQYF.

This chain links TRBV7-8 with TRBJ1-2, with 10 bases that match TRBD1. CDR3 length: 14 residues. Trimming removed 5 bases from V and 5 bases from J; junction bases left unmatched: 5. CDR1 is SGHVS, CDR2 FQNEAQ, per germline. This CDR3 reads CASSPSDRGYGYTF. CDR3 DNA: TGTGCCAGCAGCCCTTCGGACAGGGGGTATGGCTACACCTTC.

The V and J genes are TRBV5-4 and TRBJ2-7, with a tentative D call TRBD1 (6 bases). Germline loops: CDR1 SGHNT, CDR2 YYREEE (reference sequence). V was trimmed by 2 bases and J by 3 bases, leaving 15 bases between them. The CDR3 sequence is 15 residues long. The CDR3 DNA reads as TGTGCCAGCAGCTTTGGGGGCGGGTCCGACTACGAGCAGTACTTC. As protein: CASSFGGGSDYEQYF.

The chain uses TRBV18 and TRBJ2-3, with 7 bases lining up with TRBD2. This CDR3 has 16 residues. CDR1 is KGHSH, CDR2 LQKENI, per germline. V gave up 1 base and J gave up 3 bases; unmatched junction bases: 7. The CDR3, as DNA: TGTGCCAGCTCACCACGTCAGGGAGGGGAAACAGATACGCAGTATTTT. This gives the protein CASSPRQGGETDTQYF. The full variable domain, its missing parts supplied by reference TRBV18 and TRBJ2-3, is NAGVMQNPRHLVRRRGQEARLRCSPMKGHSHVYWYRQLPEEGLKFMVYLQKENIIDESGMPKERFSAEFPKEGPSILRIQQVVRGDSAAYFCASSPRQGGETDTQYFGPGTRLTVL.

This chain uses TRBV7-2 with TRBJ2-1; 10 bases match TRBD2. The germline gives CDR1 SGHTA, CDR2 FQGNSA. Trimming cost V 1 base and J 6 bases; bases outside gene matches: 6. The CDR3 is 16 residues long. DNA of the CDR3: TGTGCCAGCAGCTTAGGCAGCGGGAGGGTGAGCAATGAGCAGTTCTTC. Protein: CASSLGSGRVSNEQFF.

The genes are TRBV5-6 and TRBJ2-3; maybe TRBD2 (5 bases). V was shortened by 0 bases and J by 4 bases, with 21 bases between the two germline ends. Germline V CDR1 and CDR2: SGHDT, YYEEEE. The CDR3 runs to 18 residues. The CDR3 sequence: CASSLARRGRKSADTQYF. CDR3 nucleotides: TGTGCCAGCAGCTTGGCCCGTCGAGGGAGAAAAAGCGCAGATACGCAGTATTTT.

CDR3 in amino acids: CASSNRDRGLNTEAFF. The CDR3 DNA follows: TGTGCCAGCAGTAACCGGGACAGGGGGCTGAACACTGAAGCTTTCTTT. This chain links TRBV2 with TRBJ1-1; 12 positions agree with TRBD1. V shed 5 bases, J shed 0 bases, and the junction held 4 bases outside the gene matches. CDR3 length: 16 residues. Germline values: CDR1 SNHLY, CDR2 FYNNEI.

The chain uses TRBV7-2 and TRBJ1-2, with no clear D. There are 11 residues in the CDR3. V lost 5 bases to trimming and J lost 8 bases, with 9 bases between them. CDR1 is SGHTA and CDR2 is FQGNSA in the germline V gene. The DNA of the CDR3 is TGTGCCAGCAGCATCCTGCGGGGCTACACCTTC. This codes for CASSILRGYTF.

This CDR3 reads CASSPGANPSTDTQYF. For the CDR3, the DNA is TGTGCCAGCAGCCCCGGGGCTAACCCTAGCACAGATACGCAGTATTTT. This rearrangement joins TRBV7-9 to TRBJ2-3; the D call may be TRBD1 or TRBD2 (5 bases each). Germline CDR1 reads SEHNR; CDR2 reads FQNEAQ (reference sequence). V lost 5 bases and J lost 0, with 15 bases in between. The length of the CDR3 is 16 residues. The full variable domain, rest sourced from reference TRBV7-9 and TRBJ2-3, is DTGVSQNPRHKITKRGQNVTFRCDPISEHNRLYWYRQTLGQGPEFLTYFQNEAQLEKSRLLSDRFSAERPKGSFSTLEIQRTEQGDSAMYLCASSPGANPSTDTQYFGPGTRLTVL.

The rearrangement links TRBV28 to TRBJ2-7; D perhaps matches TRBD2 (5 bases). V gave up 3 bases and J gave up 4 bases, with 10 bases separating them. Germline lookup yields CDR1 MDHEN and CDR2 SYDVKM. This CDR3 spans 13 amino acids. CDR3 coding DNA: TGTGCCAGCAGTTTTTCGGGAAGGTACGAGCAGTACTTC. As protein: CASSFSGRYEQYF.

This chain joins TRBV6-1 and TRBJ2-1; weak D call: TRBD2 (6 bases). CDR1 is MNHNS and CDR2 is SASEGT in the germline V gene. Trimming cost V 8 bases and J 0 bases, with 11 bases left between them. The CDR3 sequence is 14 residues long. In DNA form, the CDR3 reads TGTGCCAGCGTCCTAGCGAGCTCCTACAATGAGCAGTTCTTC. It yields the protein CASVLASSYNEQFF.

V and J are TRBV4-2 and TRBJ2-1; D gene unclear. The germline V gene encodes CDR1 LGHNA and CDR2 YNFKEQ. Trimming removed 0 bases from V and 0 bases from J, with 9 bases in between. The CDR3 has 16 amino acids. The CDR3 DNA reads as TGTGCCAGCAGCCAAGATGCTGGCGGCTCCTACAATGAGCAGTTCTTC. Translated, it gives CASSQDAGGSYNEQFF.

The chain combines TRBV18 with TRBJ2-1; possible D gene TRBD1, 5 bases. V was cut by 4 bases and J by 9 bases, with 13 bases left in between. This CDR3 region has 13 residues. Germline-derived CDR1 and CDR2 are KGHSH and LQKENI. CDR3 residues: CASSQDSSGEQFF. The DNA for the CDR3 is TGTGCCAGCTCACAAGACAGTAGTGGTGAGCAGTTCTTC.

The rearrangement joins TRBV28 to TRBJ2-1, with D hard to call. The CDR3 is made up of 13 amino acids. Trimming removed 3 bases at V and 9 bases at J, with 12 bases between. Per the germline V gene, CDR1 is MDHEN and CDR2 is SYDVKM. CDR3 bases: TGTGCCAGCAGTTTCCCCGCGCGAGCTGAGCAGTTCTTC. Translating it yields CASSFPARAEQFF.

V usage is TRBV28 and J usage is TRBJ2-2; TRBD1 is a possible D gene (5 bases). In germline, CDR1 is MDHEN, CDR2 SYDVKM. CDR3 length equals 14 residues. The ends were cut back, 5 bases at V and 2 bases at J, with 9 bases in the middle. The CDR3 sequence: CASSRQLNTGELFF. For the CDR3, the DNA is TGTGCCAGCAGTCGACAGCTAAACACCGGGGAGCTGTTTTTT.

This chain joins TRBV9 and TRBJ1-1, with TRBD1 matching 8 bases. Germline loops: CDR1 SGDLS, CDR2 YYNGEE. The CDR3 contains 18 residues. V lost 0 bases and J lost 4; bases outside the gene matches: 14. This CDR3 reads CASSVVGDRYSLATEAFF. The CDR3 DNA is TGTGCCAGCAGCGTAGTTGGGGACAGGTACTCCTTGGCCACTGAAGCTTTCTTT. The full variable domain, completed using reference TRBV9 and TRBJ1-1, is DSGVTQTPKHLITATGQRVTLRCSPRSGDLSVYWYQQSLDQGLQFLIQYYNGEERAKGNILERFSAQQFPDLHSELNLSSLELGDSALYFCASSVVGDRYSLATEAFFGQGTRLTVV.

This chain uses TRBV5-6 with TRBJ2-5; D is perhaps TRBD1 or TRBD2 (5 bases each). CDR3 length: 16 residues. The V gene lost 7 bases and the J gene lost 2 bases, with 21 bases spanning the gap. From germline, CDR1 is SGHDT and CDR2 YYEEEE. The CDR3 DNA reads TGTGCCAGCTTCCTTTGGGGCCGGACTGAACAAGAGACCCAGTACTTC. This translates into CASFLWGRTEQETQYF.

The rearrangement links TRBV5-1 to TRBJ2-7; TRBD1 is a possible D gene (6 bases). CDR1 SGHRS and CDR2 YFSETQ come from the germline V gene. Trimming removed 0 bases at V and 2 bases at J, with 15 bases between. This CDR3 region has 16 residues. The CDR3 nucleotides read TGCGCCAGCAGCTTGGCCCTCTCGGACAGCCCCTACGAGCAGTACTTC. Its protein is CASSLALSDSPYEQYF. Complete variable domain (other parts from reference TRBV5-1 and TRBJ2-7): KAGVTQTPRYLIKTRGQQVTLSCSPISGHRSVSWYQQTPGQGLQFLFEYFSETQRNKGNFPGRFSGRQFSNSRSEMNVSTLELGDSALYLCASSLALSDSPYEQYFGPGTRLTVT.

CDR3 sequence: CAISESAGVSNTEAFF. The CDR3 nucleotides are TGTGCCATCAGTGAGTCCGCGGGGGTCTCGAACACTGAAGCTTTCTTT. This sequence joins TRBV10-3 and TRBJ1-1, with D possibly matching TRBD1 (5 bases). Germline values: CDR1 ENHRY, CDR2 SYGVKD. There are 16 residues in the CDR3. V lost 0 bases, J lost 1 base, and 12 bases lay in between.

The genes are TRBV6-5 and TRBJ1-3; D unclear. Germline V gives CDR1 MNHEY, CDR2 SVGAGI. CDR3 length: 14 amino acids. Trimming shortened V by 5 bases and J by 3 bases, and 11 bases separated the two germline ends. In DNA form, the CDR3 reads TGTGCCAGCAGTGCCGTGGGTTTTGGAAACACCATATATTTT. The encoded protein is CASSAVGFGNTIYF.